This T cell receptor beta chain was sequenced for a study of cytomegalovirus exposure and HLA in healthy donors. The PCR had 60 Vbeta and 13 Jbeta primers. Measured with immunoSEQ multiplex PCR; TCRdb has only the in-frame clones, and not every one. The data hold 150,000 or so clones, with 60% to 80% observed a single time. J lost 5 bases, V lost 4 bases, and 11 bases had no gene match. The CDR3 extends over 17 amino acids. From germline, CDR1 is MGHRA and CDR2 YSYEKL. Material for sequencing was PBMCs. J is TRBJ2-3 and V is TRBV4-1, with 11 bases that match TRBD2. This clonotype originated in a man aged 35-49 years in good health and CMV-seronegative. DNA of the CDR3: TGCGCCAGCAGCCTTAGGGGTAGCGGGGGGGCCGGAGATACGCAGTATTTT. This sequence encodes CASSLRGSGGAGDTQYF.